These T cell receptor beta chains were read from a single sample in a study of T cells in Graves' hyperthyroidism and ophthalmopathy. In TCRdb, the multiplex PCR reads were re-called with MiXCR into one record per CDR3 protein. The sample carries roughly 580,000 distinct CDR3 sequences, just over 45% recorded once. The sample consisted of peripheral blood or thyroid tissue (not recorded which). These receptors all stem from a woman under 30 with Graves' hyperthyroidism. The CDR3 runs from the conserved cysteine through the conserved F or W.

V gene	J gene	CDR3 protein
TRBV11-3	TRBJ2-2	CASSQESGELFF
TRBV6-4	TRBJ1-5	CASSPPRAGDRNQPQHF
TRBV2	TRBJ2-2	CASIETTASGLNTGGLFF
TRBV2	TRBJ1-2	CASGRDPGVNYGYTF
TRBV7-9	TRBJ2-5	CASSYGHRGTQYF
TRBV11-2	TRBJ1-2	CASSLGPLQGGVYGYTF
TRBV9	TRBJ2-7	CASSVEGTPLEQYF
TRBV10-3	TRBJ2-7	CAIREETGSYEQYF
TRBV25-1	TRBJ2-5	CASSGGLPLTVTQYF
TRBV24-1	TRBJ2-7	CATSDSGLAFEQYF
TRBV7-2	TRBJ2-3	CASSYVTDTQYF
TRBV7-8	TRBJ2-5	CASSLDRPGRETQYF
TRBV2	TRBJ2-2	CASTFDGETGELFF
TRBV24-1	TRBJ1-2	CATSDFRQAGYTF
TRBV2	TRBJ2-5	CASSEGLAGDNEQYF
TRBV29-1	TRBJ2-7	CSQDSDSTYEQYF
TRBV5-1	TRBJ1-4	CASSLARRQANEKLFF
TRBV7-2	TRBJ2-7	CASSPPGGIYEQYF
TRBV10-3	TRBJ1-2	CAISESRQGYGYTF
TRBV7-9	TRBJ2-5	CASDRGQETQYF
TRBV2	TRBJ2-7	CASLAYEQYF
TRBV2	TRBJ2-7	CASRMTGPYEQYF
TRBV5-4	TRBJ1-2	CASSLEYRGFYGYTF
TRBV2	TRBJ2-2	CASSDSGSHGELFF
TRBV11-2	TRBJ1-2	CASSMPGHGKSYGYTF
TRBV29-1	TRBJ2-2	CSVGQGLAGELFF
TRBV12-3/TRBV12-4	TRBJ1-1	CASRLEPSGTEAFF
TRBV19	TRBJ2-7	CASSVLPTWTYEQYF
TRBV29-1	TRBJ2-6	CSGGGAEGPGANVLTF
TRBV7-8	TRBJ2-7	CASSLILAGAYEQYF
TRBV24-1	TRBJ1-2	CATSDGGARGYTF
TRBV24-1	TRBJ2-7	CATSDSGGESYEQYF
TRBV7-9	TRBJ1-4	CASSLAGQDGF
TRBV19	TRBJ2-7	CASKWTVQSYEQYF
TRBV12-3/TRBV12-4	TRBJ1-5	CASSLAPYQPQHF
TRBV7-2	TRBJ1-2	CASSRTGWGPYGYTF
TRBV15	TRBJ1-2	CADIAGYGYTF
TRBV7-9	TRBJ2-7	CASSSPGQGRYEQYF
TRBV25-1	TRBJ2-7	CASSIDLWTYEQYF
TRBV24-1	TRBJ2-7	CATRGELTETVSYEQYF
TRBV19	TRBJ1-5	CASSKTGTGYQPQHF